Only a few counts were recorded for the clone carrying this T cell receptor beta chain. The length of the CDR3 is 15 residues. CDR1 and CDR2 (germline): MDHEN, SYDVKM. With 2 bases removed from V and 2 bases from J, the gap between germline ends came to 10 bases. The data were taken from a study of OX40 agonist ivuxolimab in advanced cancers. Study background: The study enrolled dose-escalation patients with hepatocellular carcinoma, melanoma, renal cell or head and neck cancer.

Produced via immunoSEQ multiplex PCR; TCRdb's table is partial and in-frame only. The table lists about 19,000 clones, roughly 70% of them singletons, with 9.5% to 15% in the top ten. This sequence originates from an adult with an advanced solid tumor such as melanoma, head and neck, liver or kidney cancer. The source material was CD4+ or CD8+ T cells sorted from blood, sampled in a trial of the OX40 agonist ivuxolimab. The chain couples TRBV28 to TRBJ1-5; no firm D call. CDR3 region: CASSLTVVGNQPQHF. Here the CDR3 DNA reads TGTGCCAGCAGTTTAACGGTAGTAGGCAATCAGCCCCAGCATTTT.